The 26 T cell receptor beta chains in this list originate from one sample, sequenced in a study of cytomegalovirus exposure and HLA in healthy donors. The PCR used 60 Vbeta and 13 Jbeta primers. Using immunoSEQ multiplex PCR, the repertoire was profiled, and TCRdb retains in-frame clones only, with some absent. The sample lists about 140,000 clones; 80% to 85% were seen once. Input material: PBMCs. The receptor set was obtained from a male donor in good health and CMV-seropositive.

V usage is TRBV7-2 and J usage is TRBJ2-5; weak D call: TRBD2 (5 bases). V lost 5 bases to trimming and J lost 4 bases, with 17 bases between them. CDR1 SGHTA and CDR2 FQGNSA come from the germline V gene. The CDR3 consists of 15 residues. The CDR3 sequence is CASSPPRGSAETQYF. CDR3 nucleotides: TGTGCCAGCAGCCCCCCCCGAGGTAGCGCAGAGACCCAGTACTTC.

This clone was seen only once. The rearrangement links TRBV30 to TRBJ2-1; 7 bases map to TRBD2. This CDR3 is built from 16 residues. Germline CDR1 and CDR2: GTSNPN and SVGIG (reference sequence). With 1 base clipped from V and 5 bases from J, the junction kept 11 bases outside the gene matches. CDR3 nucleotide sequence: TGTGCCTGGAGTGGGTATGGGGAGGGCCTTCACAATGAGCAGTTCTTC. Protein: CAWSGYGEGLHNEQFF. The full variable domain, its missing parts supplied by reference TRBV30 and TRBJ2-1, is SQTIHQWPATLVQPVGSPLSLECTVEGTSNPNLYWYRQAAGRGLQLLFYSVGIGQISSEVPQNLSASRPQDRQFILSSKKLLLSDSGFYLCAWSGYGEGLHNEQFFGPGTRLTVL.

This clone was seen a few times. CDR3: CASSPGRRGGPPYYNEQFF. CDR3 sequence (DNA): TGCGCCAGCAGTCCGGGGCGGCGGGGGGGCCCTCCCTACTACAATGAGCAGTTCTTC. V is TRBV23-1 and J is TRBJ2-1, with 9 positions matching TRBD2. TRBV23-1 is an ORF, with its function uncertain. V lost 4 bases to trimming and J lost 3 bases; unmatched junction nucleotides: 16. The CDR3 consists of 19 residues.

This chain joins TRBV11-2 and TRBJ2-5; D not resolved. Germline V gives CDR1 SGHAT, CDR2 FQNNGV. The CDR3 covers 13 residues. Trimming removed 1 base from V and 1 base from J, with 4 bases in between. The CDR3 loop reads CASSLGSQETQYF. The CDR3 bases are TGTGCCAGCAGCTTAGGGAGCCAAGAGACCCAGTACTTC.

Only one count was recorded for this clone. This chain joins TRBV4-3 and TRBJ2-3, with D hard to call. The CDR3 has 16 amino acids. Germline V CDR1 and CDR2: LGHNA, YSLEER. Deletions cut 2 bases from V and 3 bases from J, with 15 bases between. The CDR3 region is CASSQTRFGRTDTQYF. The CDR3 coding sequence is TGCGCCAGCAGCCAAACTCGCTTCGGCAGGACAGATACGCAGTATTTT.

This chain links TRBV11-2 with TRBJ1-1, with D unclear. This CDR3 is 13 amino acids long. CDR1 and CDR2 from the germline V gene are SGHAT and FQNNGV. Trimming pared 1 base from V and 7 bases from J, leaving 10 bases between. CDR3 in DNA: TGTGCCAGCAGCTTAGTTAGCGACCTTGAAGCTTTCTTT. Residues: CASSLVSDLEAFF.

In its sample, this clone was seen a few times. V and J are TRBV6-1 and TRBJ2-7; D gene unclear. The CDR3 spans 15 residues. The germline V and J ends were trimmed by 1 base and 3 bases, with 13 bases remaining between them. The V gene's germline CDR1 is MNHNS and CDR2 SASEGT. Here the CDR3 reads CASSEEPRVVYEQYF. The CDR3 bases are TGTGCCAGCAGTGAAGAACCACGGGTTGTCTACGAGCAGTACTTC.

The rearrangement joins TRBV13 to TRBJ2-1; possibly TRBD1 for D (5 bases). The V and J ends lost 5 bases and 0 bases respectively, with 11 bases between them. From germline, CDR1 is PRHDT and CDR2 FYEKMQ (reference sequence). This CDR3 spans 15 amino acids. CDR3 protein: CASSQGRSSYNEQFF. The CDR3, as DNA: TGTGCCAGCAGCCAGGGTCGAAGCTCCTACAATGAGCAGTTCTTC.

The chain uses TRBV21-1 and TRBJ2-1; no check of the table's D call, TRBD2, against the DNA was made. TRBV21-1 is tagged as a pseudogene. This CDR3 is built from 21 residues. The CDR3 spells CASSNKRNVLAGGFTYNEQFF. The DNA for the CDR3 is TGTGCCAGCAGCAATAAACGGAACGTCCTAGCGGGGGGCTTCACCTACAATGAGCAGTTCTTC.

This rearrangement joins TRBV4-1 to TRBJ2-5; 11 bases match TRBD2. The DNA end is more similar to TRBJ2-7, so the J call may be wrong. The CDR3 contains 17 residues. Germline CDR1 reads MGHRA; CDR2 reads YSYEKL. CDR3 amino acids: CASSQVIAGGPPYEQYF. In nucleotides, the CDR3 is TGCGCCAGCAGCCAAGTGATAGCGGGAGGGCCCCCCTACGAGCAGTACTTC.

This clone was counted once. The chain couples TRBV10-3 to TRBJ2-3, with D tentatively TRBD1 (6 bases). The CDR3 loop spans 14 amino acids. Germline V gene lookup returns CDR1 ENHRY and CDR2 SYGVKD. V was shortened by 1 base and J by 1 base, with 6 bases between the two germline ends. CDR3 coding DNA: TGTGCCATCAGTGAGTGGACAGGCACAGATACGCAGTATTTT. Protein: CAISEWTGTDTQYF.

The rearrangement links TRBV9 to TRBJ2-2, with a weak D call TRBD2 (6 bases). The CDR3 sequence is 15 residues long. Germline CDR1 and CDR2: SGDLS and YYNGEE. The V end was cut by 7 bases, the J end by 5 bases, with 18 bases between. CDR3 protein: CASGGGSMTTGELFF. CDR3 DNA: TGTGCCAGCGGGGGAGGCTCAATGACTACCGGGGAGCTGTTTTTT.

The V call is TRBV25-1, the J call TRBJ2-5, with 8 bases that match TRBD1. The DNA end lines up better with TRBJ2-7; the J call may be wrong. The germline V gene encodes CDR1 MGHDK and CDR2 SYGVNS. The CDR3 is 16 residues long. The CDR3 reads CASSEAPRDRFYEQYF. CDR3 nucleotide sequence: TGTGCCAGCAGTGAAGCCCCCCGGGACAGGTTCTACGAGCAGTACTTC.

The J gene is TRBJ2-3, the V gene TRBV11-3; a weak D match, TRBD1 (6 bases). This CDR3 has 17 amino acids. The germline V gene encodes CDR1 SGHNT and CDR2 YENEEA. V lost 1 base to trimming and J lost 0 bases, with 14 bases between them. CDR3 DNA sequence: TGTGCCAGCAGCTTAGGGGGATGGACAGCTAGCACAGATACGCAGTATTTT. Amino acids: CASSLGGWTASTDTQYF.

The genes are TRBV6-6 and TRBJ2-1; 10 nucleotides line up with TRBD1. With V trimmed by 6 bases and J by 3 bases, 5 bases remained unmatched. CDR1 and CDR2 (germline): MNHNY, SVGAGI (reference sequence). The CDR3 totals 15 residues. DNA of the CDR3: TGTGCCAGCAGCATCCGGGACAGGGGCTACAATGAGCAGTTCTTC. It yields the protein CASSIRDRGYNEQFF.

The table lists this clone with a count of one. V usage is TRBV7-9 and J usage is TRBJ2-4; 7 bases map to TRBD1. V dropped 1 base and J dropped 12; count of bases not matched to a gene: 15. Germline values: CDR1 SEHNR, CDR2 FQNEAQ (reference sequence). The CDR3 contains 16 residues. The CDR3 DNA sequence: TGTGCCAGCAGCTTAGGACCAGACAGGGCCCAAAAGGATCAGTACTTC. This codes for CASSLGPDRAQKDQYF.

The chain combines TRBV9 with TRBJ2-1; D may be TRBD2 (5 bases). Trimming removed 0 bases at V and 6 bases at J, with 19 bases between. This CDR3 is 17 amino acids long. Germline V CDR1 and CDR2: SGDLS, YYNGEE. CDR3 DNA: TGTGCCAGCAGCGTAGCCCCGCGGGTAGTACGCAGCAATGAGCAGTTCTTC. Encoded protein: CASSVAPRVVRSNEQFF. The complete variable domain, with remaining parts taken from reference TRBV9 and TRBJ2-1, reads DSGVTQTPKHLITATGQRVTLRCSPRSGDLSVYWYQQSLDQGLQFLIQYYNGEERAKGNILERFSAQQFPDLHSELNLSSLELGDSALYFCASSVAPRVVRSNEQFFGPGTRLTVL.

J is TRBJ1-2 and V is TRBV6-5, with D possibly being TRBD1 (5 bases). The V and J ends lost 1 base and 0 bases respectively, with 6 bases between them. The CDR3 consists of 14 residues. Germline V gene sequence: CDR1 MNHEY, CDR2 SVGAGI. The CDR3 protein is CASSYLGPNYGYTF. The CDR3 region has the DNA TGTGCCAGCAGTTACTTGGGGCCTAACTATGGCTACACCTTC.

CDR3 protein: CASSPPHRVSTYEQYF. The CDR3, as DNA: TGTGCCAGCTCACCACCGCACCGGGTCTCCACCTACGAGCAGTACTTC. The gene calls are TRBV18 and TRBJ2-7, with D uncertain. This CDR3 spans 16 amino acids. V lost 0 bases, J lost 2 bases, and 14 bases lay in between. CDR1 is KGHSH and CDR2 is LQKENI in the germline V gene. Full variable domain (remainder filled in from reference TRBV18 and TRBJ2-7): NAGVMQNPRHLVRRRGQEARLRCSPMKGHSHVYWYRQLPEEGLKFMVYLQKENIIDESGMPKERFSAEFPKEGPSILRIQQVVRGDSAAYFCASSPPHRVSTYEQYFGPGTRLTVT.

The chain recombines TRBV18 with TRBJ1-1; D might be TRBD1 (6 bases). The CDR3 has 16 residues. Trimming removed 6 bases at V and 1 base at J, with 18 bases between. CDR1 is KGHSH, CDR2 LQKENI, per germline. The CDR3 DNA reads TGTGCCAGCTCCCTTCAAGGGGGATTAGGGAACACTGAAGCTTTCTTT. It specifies CASSLQGGLGNTEAFF.

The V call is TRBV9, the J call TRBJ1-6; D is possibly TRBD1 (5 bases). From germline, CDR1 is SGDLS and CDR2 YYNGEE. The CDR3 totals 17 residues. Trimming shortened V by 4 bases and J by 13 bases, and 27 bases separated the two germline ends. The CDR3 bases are TGTGCCAGCAGCCTCACAGCGGGGCCTGGGAATAGTTCCCCCCTCCACTTT. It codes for CASSLTAGPGNSSPLHF.

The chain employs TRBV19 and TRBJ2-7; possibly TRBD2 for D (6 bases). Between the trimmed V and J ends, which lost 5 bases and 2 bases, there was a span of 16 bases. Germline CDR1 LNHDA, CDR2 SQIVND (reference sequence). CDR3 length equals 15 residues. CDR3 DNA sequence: TGTGCCAGTAGTCCCACCGGCGGGGCCACCTACGAGCAGTACTTC. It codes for CASSPTGGATYEQYF.

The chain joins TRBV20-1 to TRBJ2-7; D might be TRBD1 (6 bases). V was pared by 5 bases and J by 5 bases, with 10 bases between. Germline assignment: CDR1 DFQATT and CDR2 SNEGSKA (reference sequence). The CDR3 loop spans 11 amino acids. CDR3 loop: CSARTAHEQYF. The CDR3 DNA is TGCAGTGCTCGGACAGCACACGAGCAGTACTTC.

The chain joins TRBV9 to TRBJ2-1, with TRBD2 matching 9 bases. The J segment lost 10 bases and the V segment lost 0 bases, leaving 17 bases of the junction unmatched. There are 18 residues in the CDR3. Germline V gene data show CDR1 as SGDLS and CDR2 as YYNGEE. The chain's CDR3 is CASSVDQRGASQSGEQFF. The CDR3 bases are TGTGCCAGCAGCGTAGATCAGCGGGGGGCCTCTCAATCCGGCGAGCAGTTCTTC.

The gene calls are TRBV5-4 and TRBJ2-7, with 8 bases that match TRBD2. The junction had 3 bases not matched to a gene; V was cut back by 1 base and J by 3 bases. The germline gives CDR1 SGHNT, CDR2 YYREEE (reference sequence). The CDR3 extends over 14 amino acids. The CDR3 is CASSLPGGSYEQYF. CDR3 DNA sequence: TGTGCCAGCAGCTTGCCGGGGGGGAGCTACGAGCAGTACTTC.

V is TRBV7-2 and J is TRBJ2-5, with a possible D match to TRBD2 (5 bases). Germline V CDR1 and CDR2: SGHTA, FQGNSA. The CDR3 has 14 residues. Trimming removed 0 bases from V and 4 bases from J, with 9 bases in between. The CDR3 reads CASSLASGSETQYF. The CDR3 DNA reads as TGTGCCAGCAGCTTAGCGTCGGGGTCAGAGACCCAGTACTTC.